This T cell receptor beta chain was retrieved from a study of blood T cell repertoires in COVID-19. Per the original methods: Using reference gene primer amplification, nucleated cell counts were estimated. Method: immunoSEQ multiplex PCR; TCRdb's copy keeps in-frame clones and lacks some. V, J and clone size are those of that table, while D and trimming were read from the DNA. The sample lists about 180,000 clones; around 85% were seen once. The CDR3 covers 15 residues. V shed 8 bases, J shed 6 bases, and the junction held 9 bases outside the gene matches. Germline V gene data show CDR1 as MNHEY and CDR2 as SVGAGI.

The receptor was isolated from a woman older than 75 with acute or convalescent COVID-19. The sequencing input was peripheral blood. This chain connects TRBV6-5 to TRBJ2-3; 12 bases map to TRBD2. The CDR3: CASLAASGGADTQYF. The CDR3 DNA is TGTGCCAGCCTAGCCGCTAGCGGGGGGGCGGATACGCAGTATTTT.